This entry lists 21 T cell receptor beta chains sequenced from one sample in a study of regulatory T cells in long-lasting Graves disease. This sample's time point: persistent/refractory GD, antithyroid drugs over 5 years with positive TRAb. Following extraction of RNA from PBMCs, that RNA was used to make the TCR library. Building the TCR beta libraries relied on iRepertoire HTBI primers, and CDR3 regions underwent Arm-PCR. Each CDR3 protein gets one entry after TCRdb re-called the multiplex PCR reads with MiXCR. The data contain roughly 300,000 distinct CDR3 sequences, 15% to 20% of them singletons. The sequencing used peripheral blood mononuclear cells (PBMCs), collected when the disease was refractory, from a patient treated with antithyroid drugs. These receptors were obtained from a female donor with Graves disease.

There are many counts of this clonotype. The J gene is TRBJ2-7, the V gene TRBV2; 13 bases align to TRBD2. Per germline, CDR1 SNHLY and CDR2 FYNNEI. CDR3 length: 16 residues. J was trimmed by 6 bases and V by 10 bases; bases with no gene match: 15. For the CDR3, the DNA is TGTGCCACTGGACCCCTGGGACTAGCGGGATCGGGCGAGCAGTACTTC. Protein: CATGPLGLAGSGEQYF.

This chain uses TRBV7-9 with TRBJ2-2, with 12 positions matching TRBD1. In germline, CDR1 is SEHNR, CDR2 FQNEAQ (reference sequence). The trim removed 5 bases at V and 6 bases at J, leaving 4 bases unmatched. The CDR3 runs 15 residues. This chain's CDR3 is CASSGTGGAPGELFF. The CDR3 DNA reads as TGTGCCAGCAGCGGGACAGGGGGCGCTCCCGGGGAGCTGTTTTTT.

This clonotype was counted at least ten times. The chain combines TRBV28 with TRBJ1-1; perhaps TRBD1 as D (5 bases). CDR1 MDHEN and CDR2 SYDVKM come from the germline V gene. V lost 2 bases to trimming and J lost 0 bases, with 10 bases between them. The CDR3 runs to 15 residues. The CDR3 spells CASSLVGRVNTEAFF. CDR3 DNA sequence: TGTGCCAGCAGTTTAGTGGGCAGGGTGAACACTGAAGCTTTCTTT.

This clonotype showed up many times. The rearrangement uses TRBV28 and TRBJ2-3; D may correspond to TRBD1 or TRBD2 (5 bases each). Germline lookup yields CDR1 MDHEN and CDR2 SYDVKM. This CDR3 comprises 16 residues. Trimming removed 4 bases from V and 2 bases from J, with 16 bases in between. The CDR3 sequence is CASSSPSRDHTDTQYF. CDR3 nucleotides: TGTGCCAGCAGTTCCCCGAGCCGGGACCACACAGATACGCAGTATTTT.

The chain links TRBV4-1 to TRBJ2-7, with TRBD2 matching 7 bases. Germline V gene sequence: CDR1 MGHRA, CDR2 YSYEKL. The CDR3 sequence is 16 residues long. J was trimmed by 0 bases and V by 3 bases; bases with no gene match: 8. CDR3 DNA: TGCGCCAGCAGCCAGGCAGCGGGGCGCCTCTCCTACGAGCAGTACTTC. Amino acid sequence: CASSQAAGRLSYEQYF.

The V and J genes are TRBV7-3 and TRBJ2-2; D perhaps matches TRBD1 (5 bases). V shed 1 base and J shed 0 bases, with 9 bases lying between them. The CDR3 consists of 16 residues. Germline V gene lookup returns CDR1 SGHTA and CDR2 FQGTGA. CDR3 coding DNA: TGTGCCAGCAGCTTAATGGGGCTTTCGAACACCGGGGAGCTGTTTTTT. Translating gives CASSLMGLSNTGELFF.

This clonotype turned up a few times. V usage is TRBV12-3 or TRBV12-4 and J usage is TRBJ2-7; D perhaps matches TRBD1 (6 bases). There are 22 residues in the CDR3. The V and J ends lost 4 bases and 3 bases respectively, with 37 bases between them. The CDR3 sequence is CASSWGPSIQSTAVRWNYEQYF. The CDR3 bases are TGTGCCAGCAGTTGGGGGCCCTCTATTCAGTCCACCGCGGTGCGGTGGAACTACGAGCAGTACTTC.

Many counts were recorded for this clonotype. This rearrangement joins TRBV7-9 to TRBJ1-2; no reliable D call. With 2 bases removed from V and 0 bases from J, the gap between germline ends came to 7 bases. Germline CDR1 is SEHNR and CDR2 is FQNEAQ (reference sequence). This CDR3 has 14 amino acids. This CDR3 reads CASSLTLANYGYTF. The CDR3 DNA follows: TGTGCCAGCAGCTTAACACTCGCTAACTATGGCTACACCTTC.

There are many counts of this clonotype. The V call is TRBV20-1, the J call TRBJ2-7, with D unclear. The CDR3 totals 14 residues. CDR1 is DFQATT, CDR2 SNEGSKA, per germline (reference sequence). The V gene lost 0 bases and the J gene lost 3 bases, with 12 bases spanning the gap. CDR3 loop: CSARDLRHYYEQYF. As DNA, the CDR3 is TGCAGTGCTAGAGATCTAAGACACTACTACGAGCAGTACTTC.

The chain couples TRBV20-1 to TRBJ1-2; tentatively, D is TRBD1 (6 bases). CDR1 is DFQATT, CDR2 SNEGSKA, per germline (reference sequence). This CDR3 comprises 11 residues. The V and J ends lost 6 bases and 8 bases respectively, with 13 bases between them. The CDR3 DNA reads as TGCAGTGCCCTTCAGGGGCGGGGCTACACCTTC. It yields the protein CSALQGRGYTF.

The chain links TRBV28 to TRBJ2-7; perhaps TRBD1 as D (5 bases). Germline V gives CDR1 MDHEN, CDR2 SYDVKM. The CDR3 extends over 13 amino acids. The V end lost 8 bases, the J end lost 4 bases, and 15 bases lay between the germline ends. In DNA form, the CDR3 reads TGTGCCAGCTTCGACAGCGAGAGTTACGAGCAGTACTTC. Encoded protein: CASFDSESYEQYF. Together with reference TRBV28 and TRBJ2-7, the CDR3 gives the full variable domain: DVKVTQSSRYLVKRTGEKVFLECVQDMDHENMFWYRQDPGLGLRLIYFSYDVKMKEKGDIPEGYSVSREKKERFSLILESASTNQTSMYLCASFDSESYEQYFGPGTRLTVT.

Only a few counts were recorded for this clonotype. The genes are TRBV29-1 and TRBJ2-5, with D maybe TRBD1 (6 bases). Germline CDR1 reads SQVTM; CDR2 reads ANQGSEA. The CDR3 runs to 11 residues. The V end lost 2 bases, the J end lost 5 bases, and 6 bases lay between the germline ends. The chain's CDR3 is CSVEQGETQYF. The DNA for the CDR3 is TGCAGCGTTGAACAGGGGGAGACCCAGTACTTC.

This clonotype has a count of ten or more. The J gene is TRBJ1-5, the V gene TRBV28; a possible D gene is TRBD1 (5 bases). The germline V gene encodes CDR1 MDHEN and CDR2 SYDVKM. Trimming pared 5 bases from V and 5 bases from J, leaving 16 bases between. This CDR3 has 15 amino acids. In nucleotides, the CDR3 is TGTGCCAGCAGTACCGGGACCCCAAACTATCAGCCCCAGCATTTT. Its translation is CASSTGTPNYQPQHF.

The chain joins TRBV2 to TRBJ1-6; TRBD1 matches at 7 bases. V gave up 7 bases and J gave up 9 bases; unmatched junction bases: 12. Germline V gene data show CDR1 as SNHLY and CDR2 as FYNNEI. This CDR3 is built from 15 residues. The CDR3 here is CASTNRPGGGSPLHF. The CDR3 coding sequence is TGTGCCAGCACCAACCGGCCAGGGGGAGGTTCACCCCTCCACTTT.

This clonotype was recorded many times. The V call is TRBV6-5, the J call TRBJ1-1, with 7 positions matching TRBD1. The V and J ends lost 0 bases and 7 bases, in that order; junction bases with no gene match: 8. This CDR3 comprises 15 residues. CDR1 is MNHEY and CDR2 is SVGAGI in the germline V gene. CDR3 in amino acids: CASSYSQGPGDEAFF. The DNA for the CDR3 is TGTGCCAGCAGTTACTCACAGGGGCCCGGGGATGAAGCTTTCTTT.

With regard to this clonotype: This may be a read error: a much more frequent sequence differs by one nucleotide. The chain employs TRBV28 and TRBJ1-2; D is unresolved. The CDR3 spans 15 residues. Trimming left V 4 bases short and J 2 bases short, with 14 bases between. In germline, CDR1 is MDHEN, CDR2 SYDVKM. The CDR3 nucleotides are TGTGCCAGCAGTTCTACAGAGAAGGGAAACTATGGCTACACCTTC. Translating it yields CASSSTEKGNYGYTF.

The table lists this clonotype with many counts. The CDR3 coding sequence is TGTGCCTGGATGATCGACACCGGGGAGCTGTTTTTT. Translated, it gives CAWMIDTGELFF. The chain recombines TRBV30 with TRBJ2-2; D is unresolved. The CDR3 extends over 12 amino acids. V lost 4 bases and J lost 3, with 6 bases in between. In germline, CDR1 is GTSNPN, CDR2 SVGIG (reference sequence).

This clonotype was seen ten or more times. The rearrangement joins TRBV3-1 to TRBJ1-1, with 7 bases matching TRBD1. CDR3 length: 14 residues. Losses at the gene ends were 4 bases for V and 10 bases for J; bases not matched to a gene: 12. Germline CDR1 LGHDT, CDR2 YNNKEL (reference sequence). The CDR3 sequence is CASSPSHRGGLAFF. The CDR3 coding sequence is TGTGCCAGCAGCCCAAGTCACAGGGGTGGCCTAGCTTTCTTT.

The V and J genes are TRBV7-6 and TRBJ2-7, with a possible D match to TRBD1 (6 bases). This CDR3 spans 13 amino acids. From germline, CDR1 is SGHVS and CDR2 FNYEAQ. V lost 2 bases and J 9 bases, leaving 14 bases between the germline ends. The CDR3 protein is CASSLIVQDRQYF. CDR3 DNA sequence: TGTGCCAGCAGCTTAATTGTACAGGACAGGCAGTACTTC.

The chain employs TRBV3-1 and TRBJ2-2, with 8 bases identical to TRBD2. Germline V gene sequence: CDR1 LGHDT, CDR2 YNNKEL (reference sequence). V was clipped by 2 bases and J by 0 bases; unmatched bases: 5. The CDR3 has 17 residues. The CDR3 here is CASSQSSGGANTGELFF. In DNA form, the CDR3 reads TGTGCCAGCAGCCAAAGCAGCGGGGGCGCGAACACCGGGGAGCTGTTTTTT.

This clonotype was picked up one time. This chain connects TRBV11-1 to TRBJ1-1; D is perhaps TRBD1 (5 bases). The CDR3 runs to 15 residues. CDR1 and CDR2 from the germline V gene are SGHAT and FQDESV (reference sequence). Trimming stripped 0 bases from V and 1 base from J, with 9 bases between. The CDR3 DNA reads TGTGCCAGCAGCTTAGCATGGCAGGGGAACACTGAAGCTTTCTTT. Translated: CASSLAWQGNTEAFF.